The 19 T cell receptor beta chains listed next were all sequenced from one sample in a study of cytomegalovirus exposure and HLA in healthy donors. It was with 60 Vbeta and 13 Jbeta primers that the PCR ran. Libraries were prepared by immunoSEQ multiplex PCR; TCRdb keeps only in-frame clonotypes and omits some of them. The sample spans some 120,000 clones; the ten largest clones claim less than 3%. The sequencing input was PBMCs. These receptors were collected from a man aged 30-40 years in good health and CMV-seronegative.

The chain couples TRBV18 to TRBJ2-5; perhaps TRBD1 as D (6 bases). This CDR3 is built from 16 residues. Germline V gene sequence: CDR1 KGHSH, CDR2 LQKENI. V was clipped by 2 bases and J by 4 bases, with 17 bases between them. CDR3 in DNA: TGTGCCAGCTCACCAGTGGCAGGGGATTCGTCAGAGACCCAGTACTTC. The encoded protein is CASSPVAGDSSETQYF.

This chain connects TRBV28 to TRBJ2-7; 8 bases are a match to TRBD1. The CDR3 has 16 amino acids. J gave up 6 bases and V 5 bases, and 15 bases lay outside the gene matches. From germline, CDR1 is MDHEN and CDR2 SYDVKM. The CDR3 sequence is CASSVTGGPEHFEQYF. The CDR3 region has the DNA TGTGCCAGCAGTGTTACAGGGGGACCCGAACATTTCGAGCAGTACTTC.

The chain combines TRBV15 with TRBJ2-7, with D perhaps matching TRBD1 (6 bases). This CDR3 comprises 13 residues. V was cut by 4 bases and J by 3 bases, with 10 bases left in between. CDR1 LNHNV and CDR2 YYDKDF come from the germline V gene (reference sequence). The CDR3 DNA reads TGTGCCACCAGCACGGACAGAGACTACGAGCAGTACTTC. Translation gives CATSTDRDYEQYF.

The CDR3 loop reads CASSQDRGPDTEAFF. The CDR3 region has the DNA TGCGCCAGCAGCCAAGACAGGGGGCCGGACACTGAAGCTTTCTTT. This chain uses TRBV4-3 with TRBJ1-1; TRBD1 aligns across 8 bases. Germline values: CDR1 LGHNA, CDR2 YSLEER. The CDR3 contains 15 residues. Trimming removed 0 bases from V and 3 bases from J; junction bases left unmatched: 3.

The rearrangement uses TRBV11-1 and TRBJ2-5, with TRBD2 matching over 10 bases. V lost 5 bases, J lost 1 base, and 4 bases stayed unmatched. This CDR3 is built from 15 residues. Per the germline V gene, CDR1 is SGHAT and CDR2 is FQDESV (reference sequence). The CDR3 protein is CASSTTSGSQETQYF. The CDR3 bases are TGTGCCAGCAGCACGACTAGCGGGTCCCAAGAGACCCAGTACTTC.

The chain uses TRBV13 and TRBJ2-5; tentatively, D is TRBD2 (6 bases). The CDR3 extends over 16 amino acids. Germline V gives CDR1 PRHDT, CDR2 FYEKMQ (reference sequence). Trimming shortened V by 0 bases and J by 2 bases, and 13 bases separated the two germline ends. CDR3 loop: CASSLGPSAIQETQYF. As DNA, the CDR3 is TGTGCCAGCAGCTTAGGTCCTAGCGCCATTCAAGAGACCCAGTACTTC.

This sequence joins TRBV29-1 and TRBJ1-2; D remains unclear. The V gene's germline CDR1 is SQVTM and CDR2 ANQGSEA. The V end lost 7 bases, the J end lost 5 bases, and 11 bases lay between the germline ends. CDR3 length: 11 amino acids. CDR3 DNA sequence: TGCAGCGGGGAGGACTTTTATGGCTACACCTTC. This translates into CSGEDFYGYTF.

The J gene is TRBJ2-1, the V gene TRBV13; tentatively, D is TRBD1 (6 bases). Germline V lookup: CDR1 PRHDT, CDR2 FYEKMQ (reference sequence). The CDR3 runs to 16 residues. The V and J ends lost 6 bases and 0 bases respectively, with 15 bases between them. As DNA, the CDR3 is TGTGCCAGCAGTTCAGCCAGGGGATCCTCCTACAATGAGCAGTTCTTC. This encodes CASSSARGSSYNEQFF.

The chain carries TRBV28 and TRBJ1-5; possibly TRBD1 for D (5 bases). Germline-derived CDR1 and CDR2 are MDHEN and SYDVKM. The CDR3 has 16 amino acids. V was pared by 1 base and J by 1 base, with 11 bases between. DNA for the CDR3: TGTGCCAGCAGTTTATTTGCAGGGCTCAGCAATCAGCCCCAGCATTTT. Amino acids: CASSLFAGLSNQPQHF.

The V call is TRBV5-5, the J call TRBJ2-3; 12 positions agree with TRBD2. Trimming at V came to 4 bases and at J to 7 bases, leaving 7 bases not matched to a gene. The CDR3 is 15 amino acids. The germline V gene has CDR1 SGHKS and CDR2 YYEKEE (reference sequence). The CDR3, as DNA: TGTGCCAGCAGCCGGACTAGCGGGGTGGATAATACGCAGTATTTT. Translation gives CASSRTSGVDNTQYF.

The rearrangement links TRBV6-5 to TRBJ1-2; weak D call: TRBD1 (5 bases). V lost 3 bases and J 3 bases, leaving 8 bases between the germline ends. This CDR3 comprises 13 residues. CDR1 MNHEY and CDR2 SVGAGI come from the germline V gene. CDR3 in DNA: TGTGCCAGCAGTTATGGAGGGGACTATGGCTACACCTTC. It yields the protein CASSYGGDYGYTF.

This rearrangement joins TRBV7-2 to TRBJ1-2; no definite D call. V was clipped by 2 bases and J by 8 bases, with 12 bases between them. Germline V lookup: CDR1 SGHTA, CDR2 FQGNSA. The CDR3 loop spans 13 amino acids. The CDR3, as DNA: TGTGCCAGCAGCTTACCCGGGGTAGGCGGCTACACCTTC. Its protein product is CASSLPGVGGYTF.

This chain joins TRBV4-1 and TRBJ2-7, with D unclear. The CDR3 spans 13 residues. V gave up 4 bases and J gave up 4 bases, with 11 bases separating them. Germline V gives CDR1 MGHRA, CDR2 YSYEKL. The CDR3 region has the DNA TGCGCCAGCAGCCCACTTAATAATTACGAGCAGTACTTC. It yields the protein CASSPLNNYEQYF.

The V call is TRBV6-6, the J call TRBJ2-5; 7 nucleotides align to TRBD1. V dropped 5 bases and J dropped 3; count of bases not matched to a gene: 9. CDR1 is MNHNY and CDR2 is SVGAGI in the germline V gene (reference sequence). The CDR3 has 15 residues. The CDR3 here is CASSTTTGLKETQYF. Here the CDR3 DNA reads TGTGCCAGCAGTACAACGACAGGGCTAAAAGAGACCCAGTACTTC.

This chain connects TRBV2 to TRBJ2-3; maybe TRBD1 (5 bases). The germline CDR1 and CDR2 sequences are SNHLY and FYNNEI. CDR3 length equals 13 residues. V lost 5 bases, J lost 4 bases, and 10 bases lay in between. The CDR3 loop is CASSLRVPDTQYF. The DNA of the CDR3 is TGTGCCAGCAGTCTCAGGGTTCCAGATACGCAGTATTTT.

This chain connects TRBV10-2 to TRBJ1-2, with D possibly being TRBD1 (5 bases). V was cut by 0 bases and J by 0 bases, with 11 bases left in between. This CDR3 region has 16 residues. Germline CDR1 reads WSHSY; CDR2 reads SAAADI. In nucleotides, the CDR3 is TGCGCCAGCAGTGAGTCGACAGAGTTAGCTAACTATGGCTACACCTTC. As protein: CASSESTELANYGYTF.

The CDR3 DNA reads TGTGCCTGGACCCCAGTGGTAGCGGCCCTCACAGATACGCAGTATTTT. It yields the protein CAWTPVVAALTDTQYF. The gene calls are TRBV30 and TRBJ2-3; D might be TRBD2 (6 bases). Germline V CDR1 and CDR2: GTSNPN, SVGIG (reference sequence). The V end lost 4 bases, the J end lost 2 bases, and 19 bases lay between the germline ends. The CDR3 is 16 residues long.

The CDR3 loop reads CASPRESNGELFF. CDR3 sequence (DNA): TGTGCCAGCCCTAGGGAGTCTAACGGGGAGCTGTTTTTT. The chain links TRBV6-1 to TRBJ2-2; maybe TRBD2 (5 bases). The CDR3 spans 13 residues. V gave up 8 bases and J gave up 7 bases, with 14 bases separating them. Germline V lookup: CDR1 MNHNS, CDR2 SASEGT.

The gene calls are TRBV2 and TRBJ2-1; D gene ambiguous. Trimming left V 5 bases short and J 8 bases short, with 7 bases between. The CDR3 contains 11 residues. Looked up from germline, CDR1 is SNHLY and CDR2 is FYNNEI. The CDR3 region has the DNA TGTGCCAGCAGTCTAGAGCATGAGCAGTTCTTC. It translates to CASSLEHEQFF.